What follows is one T cell receptor beta chain and its context. This CDR3 spans 15 amino acids. CDR1 is SGHRS and CDR2 is YFSETQ in the germline V gene. V shed 4 bases, J shed 2 bases, and the junction held 7 bases outside the gene matches. The data were obtained in a study of early T cells in non-severe SARS-CoV-2 infection. Study background: The study sequenced bulk RNA from unsorted whole blood, with chains unpaired.

Individual cDNA molecules each received unique molecular identifiers attached to them. TCRdb recomputed calls from the 5' RACE reads with MiXCR, one row per CDR3 protein. The sample contains over 90,000 distinct CDR3 sequences, about 12% of which appear only once. The source of this sequence is an adult who was a healthcare worker with PCR-confirmed SARS-CoV-2 infection or an uninfected control (not recorded which). The chain uses TRBV5-1 and TRBJ1-1; TRBD1 matches 8 bases. The starting material was whole blood, obtained at baseline. The CDR3 region is CASSQWTGPNTEAFF. In DNA form, the CDR3 reads TGCGCCAGCAGCCAATGGACAGGGCCCAACACTGAAGCTTTCTTT.